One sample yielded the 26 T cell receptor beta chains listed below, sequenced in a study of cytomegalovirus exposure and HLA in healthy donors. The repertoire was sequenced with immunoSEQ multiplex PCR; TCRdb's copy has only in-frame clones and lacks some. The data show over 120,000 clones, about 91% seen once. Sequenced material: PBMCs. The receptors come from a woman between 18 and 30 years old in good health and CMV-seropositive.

The CDR3 sequence: CASSLAIAGPQPYSYNEQFF. The CDR3 DNA is TGCGCCAGCAGCTTGGCAATCGCAGGGCCCCAACCTTACTCCTACAATGAGCAGTTCTTC. J is TRBJ2-1 and V is TRBV5-1; TRBD1 might be the D (5 bases). V lost 0 bases, J lost 0 bases, and 22 bases lay in between. The CDR3 contains 20 residues. Germline CDR1 reads SGHRS; CDR2 reads YFSETQ.

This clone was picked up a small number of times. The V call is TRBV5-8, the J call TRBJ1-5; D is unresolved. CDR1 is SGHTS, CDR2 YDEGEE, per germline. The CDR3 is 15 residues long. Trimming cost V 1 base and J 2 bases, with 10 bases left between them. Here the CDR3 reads CASSLMVTGNQPQHF. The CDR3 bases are TGTGCCAGCAGCTTGATGGTTACGGGCAATCAGCCCCAGCATTTT. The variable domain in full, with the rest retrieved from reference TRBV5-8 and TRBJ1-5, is EAGVTQSPTHLIKTRGQQATLRCSPISGHTSVYWYQQALGLGLQFLLWYDEGEERNRGNFPPRFSGRQFPNYSSELNVNALELEDSALYLCASSLMVTGNQPQHFGDGTRLSIL.

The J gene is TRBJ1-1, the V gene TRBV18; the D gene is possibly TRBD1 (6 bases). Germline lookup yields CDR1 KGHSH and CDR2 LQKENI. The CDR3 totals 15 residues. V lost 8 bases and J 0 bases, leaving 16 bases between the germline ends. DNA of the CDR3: TGTGCCAGCAGTAGCGAGGGGGTCCTGAACACTGAAGCTTTCTTT. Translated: CASSSEGVLNTEAFF. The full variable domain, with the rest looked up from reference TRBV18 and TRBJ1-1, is NAGVMQNPRHLVRRRGQEARLRCSPMKGHSHVYWYRQLPEEGLKFMVYLQKENIIDESGMPKERFSAEFPKEGPSILRIQQVVRGDSAAYFCASSSEGVLNTEAFFGQGTRLTVV.

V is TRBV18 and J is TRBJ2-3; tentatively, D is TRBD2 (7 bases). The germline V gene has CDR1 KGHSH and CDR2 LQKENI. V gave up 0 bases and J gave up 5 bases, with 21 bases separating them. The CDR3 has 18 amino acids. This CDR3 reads CASSPPLPRGGHGDTQYF. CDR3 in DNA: TGTGCCAGCTCACCACCGCTCCCCCGCGGGGGCCATGGAGATACGCAGTATTTT.

This chain's CDR3 is CASTGFSNQPQHF. The CDR3 DNA follows: TGTGCCAGCACGGGTTTTAGCAATCAGCCCCAGCATTTT. This chain connects TRBV6-1 to TRBJ1-5; D not certain. This CDR3 contains 13 residues. The V gene lost 7 bases and the J gene lost 0 bases, with 7 bases spanning the gap. Per the germline V gene, CDR1 is MNHNS and CDR2 is SASEGT.

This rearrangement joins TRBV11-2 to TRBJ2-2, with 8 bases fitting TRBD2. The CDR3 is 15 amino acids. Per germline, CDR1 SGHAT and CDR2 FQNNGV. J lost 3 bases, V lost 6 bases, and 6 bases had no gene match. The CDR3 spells CASSHSSGYTGELFF. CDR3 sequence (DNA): TGTGCCAGCAGTCACTCTAGCGGGTACACCGGGGAGCTGTTTTTT.

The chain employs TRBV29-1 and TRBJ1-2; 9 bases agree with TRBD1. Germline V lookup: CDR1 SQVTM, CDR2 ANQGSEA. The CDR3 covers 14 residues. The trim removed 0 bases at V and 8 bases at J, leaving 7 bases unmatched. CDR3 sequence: CSVEDLQGARGYTF. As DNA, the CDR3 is TGCAGCGTTGAAGACTTACAGGGGGCGAGGGGCTACACCTTC. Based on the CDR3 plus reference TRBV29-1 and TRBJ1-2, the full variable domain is SAVISQKPSRDICQRGTSLTIQCQVDSQVTMMFWYRQQPGQSLTLIATANQGSEATYESGFVIDKFPISRPNLTFSTLTVSNMSPEDSSIYLCSVEDLQGARGYTFGSGTRLTVV.

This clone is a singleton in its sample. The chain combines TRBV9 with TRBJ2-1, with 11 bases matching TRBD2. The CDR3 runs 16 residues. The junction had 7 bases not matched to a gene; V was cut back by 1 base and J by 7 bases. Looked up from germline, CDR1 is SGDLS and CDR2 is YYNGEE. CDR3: CASSVPTSGGGNEQFF. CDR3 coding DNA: TGTGCCAGCAGCGTACCCACTAGCGGGGGCGGGAATGAGCAGTTCTTC.

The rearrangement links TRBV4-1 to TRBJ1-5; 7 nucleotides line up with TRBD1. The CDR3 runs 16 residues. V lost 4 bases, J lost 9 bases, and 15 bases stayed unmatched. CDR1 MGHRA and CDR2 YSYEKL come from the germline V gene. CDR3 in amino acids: CASSRTSGQSPGPQHF. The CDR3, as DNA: TGCGCCAGCAGCCGGACTTCGGGACAGTCGCCCGGGCCCCAGCATTTT.

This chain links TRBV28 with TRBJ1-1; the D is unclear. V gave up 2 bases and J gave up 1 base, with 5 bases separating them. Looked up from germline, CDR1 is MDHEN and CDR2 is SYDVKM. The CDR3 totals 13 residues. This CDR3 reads CASSLRENTEAFF. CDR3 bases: TGTGCCAGCAGTTTACGGGAGAACACTGAAGCTTTCTTT.

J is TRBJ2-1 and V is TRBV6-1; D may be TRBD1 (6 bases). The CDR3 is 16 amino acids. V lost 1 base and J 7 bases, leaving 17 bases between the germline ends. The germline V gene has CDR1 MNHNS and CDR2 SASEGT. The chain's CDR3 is CASSEGTARFLNEQFF. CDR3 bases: TGTGCCAGCAGTGAAGGGACAGCGAGGTTTCTGAATGAGCAGTTCTTC.

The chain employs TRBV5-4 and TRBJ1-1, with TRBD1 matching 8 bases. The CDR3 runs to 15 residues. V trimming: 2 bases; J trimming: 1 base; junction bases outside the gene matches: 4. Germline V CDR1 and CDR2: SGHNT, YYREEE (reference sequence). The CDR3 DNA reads TGTGCCAGCAGCTTCAGGGGGCGAAGGAACACTGAAGCTTTCTTT. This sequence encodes CASSFRGRRNTEAFF.

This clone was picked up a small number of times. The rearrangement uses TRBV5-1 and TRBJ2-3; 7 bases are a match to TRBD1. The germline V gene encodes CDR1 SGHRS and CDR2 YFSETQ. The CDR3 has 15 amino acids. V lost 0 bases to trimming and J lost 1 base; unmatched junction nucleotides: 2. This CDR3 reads CASSLDGQGTDTQYF. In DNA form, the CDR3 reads TGCGCCAGCAGCTTGGATGGACAGGGCACAGATACGCAGTATTTT.

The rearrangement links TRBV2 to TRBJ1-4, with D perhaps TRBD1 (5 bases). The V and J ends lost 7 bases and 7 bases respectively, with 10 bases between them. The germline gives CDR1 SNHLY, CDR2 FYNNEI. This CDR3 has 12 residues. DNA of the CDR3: TGTGCCAGCAACCTGGGGGGTGAAAAACTGTTTTTT. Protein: CASNLGGEKLFF.

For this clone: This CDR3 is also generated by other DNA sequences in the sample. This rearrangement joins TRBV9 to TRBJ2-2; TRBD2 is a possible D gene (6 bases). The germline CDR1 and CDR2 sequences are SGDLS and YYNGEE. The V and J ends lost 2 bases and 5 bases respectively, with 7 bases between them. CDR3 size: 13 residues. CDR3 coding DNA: TGTGCCAGCAGCGTTGGAGGGACCGGGGAGCTGTTTTTT. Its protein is CASSVGGTGELFF.

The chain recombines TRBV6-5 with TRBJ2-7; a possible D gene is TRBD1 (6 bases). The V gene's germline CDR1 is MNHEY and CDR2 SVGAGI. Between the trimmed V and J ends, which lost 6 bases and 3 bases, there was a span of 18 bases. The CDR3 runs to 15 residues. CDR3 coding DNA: TGTGCCAGCAGCCAAGGTGACAGGCGCCTCTACGAGCAGTACTTC. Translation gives CASSQGDRRLYEQYF.

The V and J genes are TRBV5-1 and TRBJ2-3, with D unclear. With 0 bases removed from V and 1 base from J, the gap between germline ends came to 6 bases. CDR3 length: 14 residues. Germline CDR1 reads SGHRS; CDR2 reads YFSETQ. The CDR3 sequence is CASSLGSGTDTQYF. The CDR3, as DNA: TGCGCCAGCAGCTTGGGCAGTGGCACAGATACGCAGTATTTT.

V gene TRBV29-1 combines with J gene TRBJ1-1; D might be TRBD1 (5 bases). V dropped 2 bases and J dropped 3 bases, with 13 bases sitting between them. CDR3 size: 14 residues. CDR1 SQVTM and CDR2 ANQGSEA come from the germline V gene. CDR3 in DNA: TGCAGCGTTGAACGACGCGGGGGGGACACTGAAGCTTTCTTT. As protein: CSVERRGGDTEAFF.

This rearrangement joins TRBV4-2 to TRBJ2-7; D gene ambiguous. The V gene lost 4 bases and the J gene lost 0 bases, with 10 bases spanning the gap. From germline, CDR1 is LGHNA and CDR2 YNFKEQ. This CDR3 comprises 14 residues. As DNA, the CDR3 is TGTGCCAGCAGCCCGACGGGTAGCTCCTACGAGCAGTACTTC. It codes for CASSPTGSSYEQYF.

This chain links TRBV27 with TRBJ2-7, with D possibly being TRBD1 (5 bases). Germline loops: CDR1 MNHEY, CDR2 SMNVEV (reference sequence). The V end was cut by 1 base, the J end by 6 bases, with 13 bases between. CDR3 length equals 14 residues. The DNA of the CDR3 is TGTGCCAGCAGTTTATTAGGGGCAAAGGGCGAGCAGTACTTC. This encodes CASSLLGAKGEQYF.

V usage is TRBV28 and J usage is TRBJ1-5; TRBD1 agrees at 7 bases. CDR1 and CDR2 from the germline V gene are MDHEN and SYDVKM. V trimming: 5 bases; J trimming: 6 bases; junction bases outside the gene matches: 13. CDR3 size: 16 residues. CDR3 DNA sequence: TGTGCCAGCAGTGTATCGACAGGGCGTCGGGTTCAGCCCCAGCATTTT. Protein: CASSVSTGRRVQPQHF.

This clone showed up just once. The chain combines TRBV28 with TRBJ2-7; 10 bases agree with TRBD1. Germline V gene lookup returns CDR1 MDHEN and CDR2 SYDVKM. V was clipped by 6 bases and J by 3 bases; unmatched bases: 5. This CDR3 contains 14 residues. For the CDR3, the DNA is TGTGCCAGCAGACCTGGGGACAGGGGCTACGAGCAGTACTTC. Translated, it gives CASRPGDRGYEQYF.

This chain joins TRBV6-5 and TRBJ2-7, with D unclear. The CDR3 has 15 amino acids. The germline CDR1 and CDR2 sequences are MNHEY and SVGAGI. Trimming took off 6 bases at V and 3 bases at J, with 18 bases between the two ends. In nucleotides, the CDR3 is TGTGCCAGCAGCGAGGCTTCGGCGGTTGTCTACGAGCAGTACTTC. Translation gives CASSEASAVVYEQYF.

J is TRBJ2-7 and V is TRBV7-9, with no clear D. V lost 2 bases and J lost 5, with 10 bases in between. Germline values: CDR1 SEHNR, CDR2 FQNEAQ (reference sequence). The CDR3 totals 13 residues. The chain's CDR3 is CASSLNGPNEQYF. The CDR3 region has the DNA TGTGCCAGCAGCTTAAACGGTCCCAACGAGCAGTACTTC.

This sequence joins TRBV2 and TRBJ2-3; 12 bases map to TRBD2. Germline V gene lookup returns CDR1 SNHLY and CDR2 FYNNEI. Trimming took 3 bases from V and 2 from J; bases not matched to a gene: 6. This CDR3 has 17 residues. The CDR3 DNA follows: TGTGCCAGCAGTGATACTAGCGGGGGGATCCACACAGATACGCAGTATTTT. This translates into CASSDTSGGIHTDTQYF.

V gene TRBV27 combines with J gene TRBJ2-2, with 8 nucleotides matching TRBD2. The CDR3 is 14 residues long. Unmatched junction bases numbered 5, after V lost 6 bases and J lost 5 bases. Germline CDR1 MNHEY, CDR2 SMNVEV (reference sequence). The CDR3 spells CASRGTSWTGELFF. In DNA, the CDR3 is TGTGCCAGCAGAGGGACTAGTTGGACCGGGGAGCTGTTTTTT.